The present entry profiles one TCR beta chain with its context. Its specificity is not known. This entry belongs to a study of CD8 T cells in Susac syndrome. Study-level findings and limits: Only a relatively small number of individuals were included in the TCR sequencing and HLA analysis. The CD4+ T cell repertoires in Susac syndrome did not show any clonal expansion.

Sequencing of TCR beta, carried out with a high-throughput approach, was applied to CD8+ and CD4+ T cells from the blood. With 0 bases clipped from V and 6 bases from J, the junction kept 4 bases outside the gene matches. From germline, CDR1 is SEHNR and CDR2 FQNEAQ (reference sequence). This CDR3 has 14 amino acids. Random hexamers primed reverse transcription of about 0.45 to 1 ug RNA. An immunoSEQ multiplex PCR generated amplified TCR beta CDR3 products spanning 54 Vbeta and 13 Jbeta. TCRdb processed the immunoSEQ multiplex PCR reads anew with MiXCR; each CDR3 protein has one entry. The sample lists more than 150,000 distinct CDR3 sequences; about 96% were seen once.

The sample comprised CD4+ T cells from PBMCs. The chain has TRBV7-9 and TRBJ2-5; 7 bases are shared with TRBD2. The sequence derives from a human donor with Susac syndrome. The CDR3 loop reads CASSLAGGRKTQYF. DNA of the CDR3: TGTGCCAGCAGCTTAGCCGGGGGGAGGAAGACCCAGTACTTC.